One and the same sample provided the 20 T cell receptor beta chains below, sequenced in a study of T cell changes during pregnancy in multiple sclerosis. Clones were read by immunoSEQ multiplex PCR, and TCRdb kept only the in-frame ones, dropping some. The data contain around 39,000 clones, roughly 90% of them seen just once; the ten biggest clones take up around 4.1%. The source was CD8+ T cells from peripheral blood mononuclear cells, collected in the first trimester of pregnancy. These receptors were taken from a female donor with multiple sclerosis, enrolled in a pregnancy study.

V is TRBV6-5 and J is TRBJ2-2; D uncertain. The V gene lost 11 bases and the J gene lost 6 bases, with 16 bases spanning the gap. Per the germline V gene, CDR1 is MNHEY and CDR2 is SVGAGI. The CDR3 runs 13 residues. The CDR3: CAGGSVGPGELFF. The CDR3 DNA reads as TGTGCCGGCGGCTCAGTCGGTCCCGGGGAGCTGTTTTTT.

The chain has TRBV9 and TRBJ1-6; TRBD1 might be the D (6 bases). Trimming took 3 bases from V and 13 from J, leaving 17 bases between them. CDR3 length equals 14 residues. Germline CDR1 SGDLS, CDR2 YYNGEE. The CDR3 nucleotides are TGTGCCAGCAGCGAGGGGCAGGGGTTGACTCCCCTCCACTTT. Translating it yields CASSEGQGLTPLHF.

The chain couples TRBV7-6 to TRBJ2-1; 9 nucleotides agree with TRBD1. V gave up 1 base and J gave up 7 bases; unmatched junction bases: 8. This CDR3 comprises 16 residues. Germline values: CDR1 SGHVS, CDR2 FNYEAQ. Here the CDR3 DNA reads TGTGCCAGCAGCTTAGAAGGGACAGGGAGGTTGAATGAGCAGTTCTTC. Protein product: CASSLEGTGRLNEQFF. The full variable domain, rest sourced from reference TRBV7-6 and TRBJ2-1, is GAGVSQSPRYKVTKRGQDVALRCDPISGHVSLYWYRQALGQGPEFLTYFNYEAQQDKSGLPNDRFSAERPEGSISTLTIQRTEQRDSAMYRCASSLEGTGRLNEQFFGPGTRLTVL.

A single count supports this clone. The chain has TRBV4-2 and TRBJ1-2; D unclear. Trimming left V 0 bases short and J 5 bases short, with 7 bases between. The CDR3 runs 13 residues. CDR1 and CDR2 (germline): LGHNA, YNFKEQ. The CDR3 is CASSQETSYGYTF. CDR3 nucleotide sequence: TGTGCCAGCAGCCAAGAAACTTCGTATGGCTACACCTTC.

The chain uses TRBV6-6 and TRBJ2-5, with a weak D call TRBD2 (5 bases). The CDR3 runs to 11 residues. Trimming left V 3 bases short and J 7 bases short, with 6 bases between. From germline, CDR1 is MNHNY and CDR2 SVGAGI (reference sequence). The CDR3: CASSYAGTQYF. The CDR3, as DNA: TGTGCCAGCAGTTATGCGGGGACCCAGTACTTC.

The V call is TRBV9, the J call TRBJ2-6; 9 bases match TRBD1. Germline V gene lookup returns CDR1 SGDLS and CDR2 YYNGEE. The CDR3 is made up of 18 amino acids. V gave up 4 bases and J gave up 0 bases; unmatched junction bases: 8. CDR3: CASSLRTGVASGANVLTF. The CDR3 DNA sequence: TGTGCCAGCAGCCTTAGGACAGGGGTGGCCTCTGGGGCCAACGTCCTGACTTTC.

V gene TRBV27 combines with J gene TRBJ2-7; 7 bases fit TRBD1. The germline gives CDR1 MNHEY, CDR2 SMNVEV (reference sequence). This CDR3 has 14 amino acids. The ends lost 4 bases at V and 2 bases at J; junction bases unmatched: 5. The CDR3 coding sequence is TGTGCCAGCAGTTACACGACAGGGACCTACGAGCAGTACTTC. Protein sequence: CASSYTTGTYEQYF.

The J gene is TRBJ2-5, the V gene TRBV5-1, with D maybe TRBD1 (5 bases). This CDR3 comprises 14 residues. Trimming removed 0 bases at V and 1 base at J, with 7 bases between. Germline V gives CDR1 SGHRS, CDR2 YFSETQ. The CDR3 nucleotides are TGCGCCAGCAGCTTGGCAGGGTCCCAAGAGACCCAGTACTTC. Protein: CASSLAGSQETQYF.

This rearrangement joins TRBV7-2 to TRBJ1-2; D gene unclear. In germline, CDR1 is SGHTA, CDR2 FQGNSA. The V end lost 1 base, the J end lost 8 bases, and 17 bases lay between the germline ends. CDR3 length: 15 amino acids. CDR3 nucleotide sequence: TGTGCCAGCAGCTTAGTTGGCAGGCGCCCTTTGGGCTACACCTTC. As protein: CASSLVGRRPLGYTF.

This chain links TRBV4-3 with TRBJ1-2; the D gene is possibly TRBD1 (6 bases). This CDR3 is built from 14 residues. Looked up from germline, CDR1 is LGHNA and CDR2 is YSLEER. Trimming stripped 0 bases from V and 5 bases from J, with 10 bases between. The CDR3: CASSQEGARYGYTF. In DNA form, the CDR3 reads TGCGCCAGCAGCCAAGAGGGGGCGAGGTATGGCTACACCTTC.

CDR3 sequence: CASSQEGTPNYGYTF. The CDR3 coding sequence is TGCGCCAGCAGCCAAGAGGGGACACCTAACTATGGCTACACCTTC. The J gene is TRBJ1-2, the V gene TRBV4-1, with a weak D call TRBD1 (6 bases). CDR1 and CDR2 (germline): MGHRA, YSYEKL. V was trimmed by 0 bases and J by 0 bases, leaving 8 bases between them. This CDR3 spans 15 amino acids.

This chain uses TRBV7-9 with TRBJ2-3; no firm D call. Trimming took off 5 bases at V and 0 bases at J, with 12 bases between the two ends. This CDR3 is built from 15 residues. Germline V CDR1 and CDR2: SEHNR, FQNEAQ (reference sequence). The CDR3 region has the DNA TGTGCCAGCAGCACCCGGTCCACTAGCACAGATACGCAGTATTTT. Encoded protein: CASSTRSTSTDTQYF.

This clone occurred once. The chain uses TRBV5-4 and TRBJ2-4; 7 bases map to TRBD2. The germline V gene has CDR1 SGHNT and CDR2 YYREEE (reference sequence). The J segment lost 0 bases and the V segment lost 4 bases, leaving 10 bases of the junction unmatched. CDR3 size: 17 residues. The CDR3 protein is CASSGGLTTVAKNIQYF. Here the CDR3 DNA reads TGTGCCAGCAGCGGGGGACTAACCACTGTAGCCAAAAACATTCAGTACTTC.

The rearrangement links TRBV27 to TRBJ2-7, with D possibly TRBD2 on 6 matching bases. Between the trimmed V and J ends, which lost 3 bases and 1 base, there was a span of 13 bases. From germline, CDR1 is MNHEY and CDR2 SMNVEV (reference sequence). CDR3 length: 15 amino acids. The CDR3 region is CASSFRRGSSYEQYF. Here the CDR3 DNA reads TGTGCCAGCAGTTTCAGGCGGGGTAGTTCCTACGAGCAGTACTTC.

This sequence joins TRBV14 and TRBJ2-7; D remains unclear. Trimming left V 0 bases short and J 3 bases short, with 6 bases between. Germline V gives CDR1 SGHDN, CDR2 FVKESK. This CDR3 has 13 amino acids. CDR3 in amino acids: CASSQDLDYEQYF. The CDR3 DNA follows: TGTGCCAGCAGCCAAGATCTAGACTACGAGCAGTACTTC.

A single count supports this clone. The chain links TRBV6-1 to TRBJ1-3, with D uncertain. CDR3 size: 15 residues. The V gene lost 1 base and the J gene lost 0 bases, with 7 bases spanning the gap. Germline-derived CDR1 and CDR2 are MNHNS and SASEGT. The CDR3 DNA is TGTGCCAGCAGTGAAGGAACTCACTCTGGAAACACCATATATTTT. As protein: CASSEGTHSGNTIYF.

This chain links TRBV6-5 with TRBJ1-6, with TRBD1 matching over 10 bases. Trimming removed 0 bases from V and 10 bases from J; junction bases left unmatched: 3. In germline, CDR1 is MNHEY, CDR2 SVGAGI. The CDR3 has 15 residues. The CDR3, as DNA: TGTGCCAGCAGTTACTCGGACAGGGGGTTGTCACCCCTCCACTTT. This codes for CASSYSDRGLSPLHF.

The chain links TRBV9 to TRBJ2-4, with 7 bases that match TRBD1. The length of the CDR3 is 14 residues. J gave up 5 bases and V 3 bases, and 5 bases lay outside the gene matches. Germline CDR1 and CDR2: SGDLS and YYNGEE. In DNA form, the CDR3 reads TGTGCCAGCAGCGGAGGGACAGCGGAAAACATTCAGTACTTC. Translating it yields CASSGGTAENIQYF. Supplemented by reference TRBV9 and TRBJ2-4, the full variable domain reads DSGVTQTPKHLITATGQRVTLRCSPRSGDLSVYWYQQSLDQGLQFLIQYYNGEERAKGNILERFSAQQFPDLHSELNLSSLELGDSALYFCASSGGTAENIQYFGAGTRLSVL.

Concerning this clone: This may arise from a read error, as a much more abundant clone is one base away. This sequence joins TRBV6-4 and TRBJ2-3; 7 nucleotides match TRBD2. Germline V CDR1 and CDR2: MRHNA, SNTAGT. The CDR3 loop spans 15 amino acids. V trimming: 4 bases; J trimming: 5 bases; junction bases outside the gene matches: 9. CDR3 DNA sequence: TGTGCCAGCAGTGCCGCGGGGGAGCAGGGAGATACGCAGTATTTT. It translates to CASSAAGEQGDTQYF.

The chain links TRBV5-8 to TRBJ2-1; 8 bases agree with TRBD2. V lost 4 bases, J lost 2 bases, and 2 bases stayed unmatched. Per germline, CDR1 SGHTS and CDR2 YDEGEE. The CDR3 contains 14 residues. This CDR3 is CASSPGLAYNEQFF. The CDR3 DNA is TGTGCCAGCAGCCCGGGACTAGCCTACAATGAGCAGTTCTTC. The full variable domain, its missing parts supplied by reference TRBV5-8 and TRBJ2-1, is EAGVTQSPTHLIKTRGQQATLRCSPISGHTSVYWYQQALGLGLQFLLWYDEGEERNRGNFPPRFSGRQFPNYSSELNVNALELEDSALYLCASSPGLAYNEQFFGPGTRLTVL.